The entry that follows covers one T cell receptor (beta chain) sequence. A much larger clone differs by one base, so this may be a read error. TCRdb re-called the 5' RACE reads through MiXCR, storing one row per CDR3 protein. There are approximately 60,000 distinct CDR3 sequences in the sample; approximately 23% occur only once, and just under 3% lies in the top ten. Trimming stripped 1 base from V and 12 bases from J, with 6 bases between. The CDR3 consists of 9 residues. The germline gives CDR1 DFQATT, CDR2 SNEGSKA (reference sequence). The sample consisted of memory CD4+ T cells sorted from a lymph node. Subset noted: memory CD4+ T cells, CD4+CD45RO+CD25-. V gene TRBV20-1 combines with J gene TRBJ1-2; D remains ambiguous. The TCR comes from a female donor with breast cancer. The DNA of the CDR3 is TGCAGTGCTAGAGTGAACAACACCTTC. It specifies CSARVNNTF.